This is a list of T cell receptor beta chains from one sample in a study of cytomegalovirus exposure and HLA in healthy donors. Only in-frame clones appear in the TCRdb table, and some are missing; sequencing was by immunoSEQ multiplex PCR. The data contain about 130,000 clones, around 78% of them singletons. The sequenced sample was PBMCs. The receptors were gathered from a man in his forties in good health and CMV-seronegative. Both conserved end residues are part of each CDR3. A D gene is named only where the DNA matches it firmly. Size is omitted from some rows. Given values are once, few, many or a class for expanded clones.

clone size	D gene	V gene	J gene	CDR3 protein	CDR3 DNA
once	.	TRBV7-6	TRBJ2-7	CASSLASETEQYF	TGTGCCAGCAGCTTAGCGAGCGAGACCGAGCAGTACTTC
.	.	TRBV20-1	TRBJ2-7	CSASGGLEQYF	TGCAGTGCTTCCGGGGGGCTAGAGCAGTACTTC
.	.	TRBV10-3	TRBJ1-1	CAIRTLARNTEAFF	TGTGCCATCAGAACTTTAGCCAGGAACACTGAAGCTTTCTTT
few	TRBD2	TRBV6-4	TRBJ2-7	CASFPPGRGTYEQYF	TGTGCCAGCTTTCCGCCAGGGAGGGGAACCTACGAGCAGTACTTC
.	.	TRBV7-2	TRBJ1-2	CASTPGTASDYIWYGYTF	TGTGCCAGCACCCCGGGAACAGCCTCAGACTATATATGGTATGGCTACACCTTC
few	TRBD1	TRBV5-6	TRBJ2-3	CASRLDRGYTDTQYF	TGTGCCAGCAGACTGGACAGGGGATACACAGATACGCAGTATTTT
once	TRBD1	TRBV7-9	TRBJ1-1	CSSSLETGRSTEAFF	TGTTCCAGCAGCTTAGAGACAGGGCGGAGCACTGAAGCTTTCTTT
.	.	TRBV2	TRBJ2-4	CASRDSLNIQYF	TGTGCCAGCAGAGACAGCCTAAACATTCAGTACTTC
.	TRBD1	TRBV10-3	TRBJ1-1	CAIRRQGANTEAFF	TGTGCCATCAGACGACAGGGGGCAAACACTGAAGCTTTCTTT
few	TRBD1	TRBV11-2	TRBJ1-1	CASRQGGRAFF	TGTGCCAGCAGACAGGGGGGGAGAGCTTTCTTT
few	.	TRBV7-9	TRBJ2-5	CASSSRDTRQETQYF	TGTGCCAGCAGCTCCCGGGACACCAGACAAGAGACCCAGTACTTC
.	.	TRBV29-1	TRBJ2-1	CSVEGPRTQGGYNEQFF	TGCAGCGTTGAAGGACCTCGGACCCAGGGAGGCTACAATGAGCAGTTCTTC
.	.	TRBV4-1	TRBJ2-7	CASSPELPSYYEQYF	TGCGCCAGCAGCCCCGAGCTACCGTCCTACTACGAGCAGTACTTC
.	TRBD1	TRBV9	TRBJ1-6	CASKGRTGNSPLHF	TGTGCCAGCAAAGGGCGGACAGGTAATTCACCCCTCCACTTT
once	TRBD1	TRBV7-2	TRBJ1-4	CASSLMGQAREKLFF	TGTGCCAGCAGCTTAATGGGACAGGCTCGGGAAAAACTGTTTTTT
once	TRBD1	TRBV6-1	TRBJ2-5	CASSEGTGKGRETQYF	TGTGCCAGCAGTGAAGGGACAGGAAAGGGTCGAGAGACCCAGTACTTC
.	.	TRBV4-2	TRBJ1-5	CASSQGFNSNQPQHF	TGTGCCAGCAGCCAAGGTTTTAATAGCAATCAGCCCCAGCATTTT
.	TRBD1	TRBV4-2	TRBJ1-1	CASSQEGIDRATEAFF	TGTGCCAGCAGCCAAGAGGGTATAGACAGGGCCACTGAAGCTTTCTTT
.	TRBD2	TRBV19	TRBJ2-5	CASGTTHIQETQYF	TGTGCCAGTGGGACTACGCACATCCAAGAGACCCAGTACTTC
few	.	TRBV2	TRBJ2-7	CASSASYEQYF	TGTGCCAGCAGCGCCAGCTACGAGCAGTACTTC
.	.	TRBV30	TRBJ1-1	CAWSQGGNTEAFF	TGTGCCTGGTCACAGGGCGGAAACACTGAAGCTTTCTTT
.	TRBD1	TRBV5-5	TRBJ1-5	CASSPFQDRSYSNQPQHF	TGTGCCAGCAGCCCTTTCCAGGACAGGAGTTATAGCAATCAGCCCCAGCATTTT
once	TRBD1	TRBV6-6	TRBJ2-7	CASSYSPNDRAYEQYF	TGTGCCAGCAGTTACTCCCCCAATGACAGGGCTTACGAGCAGTACTTC
.	.	TRBV7-2	TRBJ2-3	CASSLSTDTQYF	TGTGCCAGCAGCTTATCGACAGATACGCAGTATTTT
once	TRBD1	TRBV30	TRBJ2-7	CAWSAGTVYEQYF	TGTGCCTGGAGTGCCGGGACAGTGTACGAGCAGTACTTC